Below, 26 T cell receptor beta chains from the same sample are listed, as sequenced in a study of cytomegalovirus exposure and HLA in healthy donors. It was with 60 Vbeta and 13 Jbeta primers that the PCR ran. Produced via immunoSEQ multiplex PCR; TCRdb's table is partial and in-frame only. The table has some 190,000 clones, 85% seen once; the top ten hold 1%. Sequencing was carried out using PBMCs. The receptors originated from a boy aged 2 to 10 in good health and CMV-seronegative.

This rearrangement joins TRBV18 to TRBJ2-1, with 8 bases identical to TRBD2. Unmatched junction bases numbered 20, after V lost 5 bases and J lost 8 bases. The CDR3 totals 18 residues. Looked up from germline, CDR1 is KGHSH and CDR2 is LQKENI. DNA for the CDR3: TGTGCCAGCTCAACCGCCCGAGGGGTGAGCGGGAGTGGGGATGAGCAGTTCTTC. It yields the protein CASSTARGVSGSGDEQFF.

The chain couples TRBV13 to TRBJ2-1, with 9 bases identical to TRBD1. The germline V gene has CDR1 PRHDT and CDR2 FYEKMQ (reference sequence). This CDR3 contains 12 residues. After removal of 5 bases from V and 10 bases from J, the junction contained 3 bases not matched to a gene. The chain's CDR3 is CASSATGGEQFF. CDR3 DNA: TGTGCCAGCAGCGCTACAGGGGGCGAGCAGTTCTTC.

The V call is TRBV28, the J call TRBJ1-2, with 8 bases matching TRBD1. The V segment lost 4 bases and the J segment 7 bases; nucleotides outside the gene matches: 8. This CDR3 spans 14 amino acids. CDR1 and CDR2 (germline): MDHEN, SYDVKM. DNA for the CDR3: TGTGCCAGCAGTTCTTCAGGACAGGGCGGTGGCTACACCTTC. It codes for CASSSSGQGGGYTF.

The J gene is TRBJ1-1, the V gene TRBV2; the match to TRBD1 covers 7 bases. The CDR3 covers 14 residues. Trimming took 7 bases from V and 1 from J; bases not matched to a gene: 6. Germline V lookup: CDR1 SNHLY, CDR2 FYNNEI. The CDR3 region is CASKAGDRNTEAFF. CDR3 nucleotide sequence: TGTGCCAGCAAAGCTGGGGACAGGAACACTGAAGCTTTCTTT.

The chain uses TRBV14 and TRBJ2-3; a possible D gene is TRBD2 (6 bases). Looked up from germline, CDR1 is SGHDN and CDR2 is FVKESK. This CDR3 contains 16 residues. V gave up 3 bases and J gave up 0 bases, with 13 bases separating them. The DNA of the CDR3 is TGTGCCAGCAGCCATATCAGGCGGGGAAGCACAGATACGCAGTATTTT. Residues: CASSHIRRGSTDTQYF.

This chain connects TRBV11-2 to TRBJ2-1, with 7 bases aligning to TRBD2. Looked up from germline, CDR1 is SGHAT and CDR2 is FQNNGV. The CDR3 contains 14 residues. Trimming took 5 bases from V and 6 from J; bases not matched to a gene: 7. The CDR3 spells CASSRGPSGNEQFF. The CDR3 coding sequence is TGTGCCAGCAGCCGGGGTCCTAGCGGCAATGAGCAGTTCTTC.

The sample holds one count of this clone. The chain combines TRBV28 with TRBJ2-5, with TRBD2 identical over 15 bases. Judging by the DNA end, TRBJ2-7 fits better; the J call may be wrong. The germline CDR1 and CDR2 sequences are MDHEN and SYDVKM. CDR3 length: 17 amino acids. CDR3 residues: CASSPHLGLAGGSEQYF. The CDR3 DNA sequence: TGTGCCAGCAGTCCCCACCTAGGACTAGCGGGAGGGTCCGAGCAGTACTTC.

The chain links TRBV7-9 to TRBJ1-1, with D tentatively TRBD1 (5 bases). Looked up from germline, CDR1 is SEHNR and CDR2 is FQNEAQ (reference sequence). The CDR3 totals 16 residues. Trimming took off 3 bases at V and 1 base at J, with 15 bases between the two ends. The CDR3 DNA reads as TGTGCCAGCAGCTTGGATTTGGGCGGGGGGAACACTGAAGCTTTCTTT. It specifies CASSLDLGGGNTEAFF.

The chain is built from TRBV6-1 and TRBJ1-1; D is undetermined. This CDR3 comprises 12 residues. The V end was cut by 5 bases, the J end by 0 bases, with 4 bases between. CDR1 MNHNS and CDR2 SASEGT come from the germline V gene. CDR3 protein: CASSRVNTEAFF. CDR3 nucleotides: TGTGCCAGCAGTCGGGTGAACACTGAAGCTTTCTTT.

V usage is TRBV6-6 and J usage is TRBJ1-4; D is uncertain. This CDR3 is 12 amino acids long. Germline CDR1 reads MNHNY; CDR2 reads SVGAGI (reference sequence). The V end lost 2 bases, the J end lost 13 bases, and 11 bases lay between the germline ends. The CDR3 loop is CASSYGRVGLFF. In nucleotides, the CDR3 is TGTGCCAGCAGTTACGGGAGGGTTGGACTGTTTTTT.

The CDR3 region has the DNA TGTGCCAGCAGTGGGGGACAGGGGGGGGTCGAGCAGTACGTC. Amino acids: CASSGGQGGVEQYV. The gene calls are TRBV6-1 and TRBJ2-7; 11 positions agree with TRBD1. Germline-derived CDR1 and CDR2 are MNHNS and SASEGT. CDR3 length equals 14 residues. Trimming cost V 4 bases and J 6 bases; bases outside gene matches: 5.

The gene calls are TRBV19 and TRBJ2-3; D unresolved. V shed 5 bases and J shed 1 base, with 13 bases lying between them. Germline lookup yields CDR1 LNHDA and CDR2 SQIVND (reference sequence). The CDR3 runs to 15 residues. DNA for the CDR3: TGTGCCAGTAGTCACAGCAATTTAGGCACAGATACGCAGTATTTT. Translation gives CASSHSNLGTDTQYF.

The V and J genes are TRBV27 and TRBJ2-3, with 8 bases identical to TRBD1. The CDR3 totals 17 residues. The V segment lost 3 bases and the J segment 6 bases; nucleotides outside the gene matches: 14. Germline V gene lookup returns CDR1 MNHEY and CDR2 SMNVEV (reference sequence). The CDR3 protein is CASSFPTGALKTDTQYF. The CDR3 nucleotides are TGTGCCAGCAGTTTCCCGACAGGGGCCCTCAAAACGGATACGCAGTATTTT.

V is TRBV5-1 and J is TRBJ2-7; 10 bases are a match to TRBD2. The CDR3 contains 17 residues. After removal of 0 bases from V and 5 bases from J, the junction contained 11 bases not matched to a gene. From germline, CDR1 is SGHRS and CDR2 YFSETQ. For the CDR3, the DNA is TGCGCCAGCAGCTTGGCCCGCACTAGCGGGGTCCCCCACGAGCAGTACTTC. Translated, it gives CASSLARTSGVPHEQYF.

The V call is TRBV18, the J call TRBJ2-3; D not resolved. This CDR3 spans 13 amino acids. The ends were cut back, 3 bases at V and 2 bases at J, with 6 bases in the middle. Germline CDR1 is KGHSH and CDR2 is LQKENI. This CDR3 is CASSPFSTDTQYF. CDR3 sequence (DNA): TGTGCCAGCTCACCCTTTTCCACAGATACGCAGTATTTT.

The rearrangement joins TRBV2 to TRBJ2-7; 10 positions agree with TRBD2. Germline values: CDR1 SNHLY, CDR2 FYNNEI. The V segment lost 5 bases and the J segment 1 base; nucleotides outside the gene matches: 2. The CDR3 covers 14 residues. Here the CDR3 reads CASSQRGGSYEQYV. In DNA, the CDR3 is TGTGCCAGCAGTCAGCGGGGGGGGTCCTACGAGCAGTACGTC.

This chain joins TRBV14 and TRBJ2-1; 7 bases line up with TRBD2. This CDR3 comprises 14 residues. Trimming removed 1 base from V and 9 bases from J; junction bases left unmatched: 6. CDR1 SGHDN and CDR2 FVKESK come from the germline V gene. CDR3 coding DNA: TGTGCCAGCAGCCAAGGCGGGAGATACGGTGAGCAGTTCTTC. It yields the protein CASSQGGRYGEQFF.

A single count supports this clone. The V and J genes are TRBV11-3 and TRBJ1-1; D unclear. CDR1 is SGHNT, CDR2 YENEEA, per germline. The V end lost 0 bases, the J end lost 7 bases, and 9 bases lay between the germline ends. The CDR3 runs 13 residues. The CDR3 nucleotides are TGTGCCAGCAGCTTAGATTGGGCAGGTGAAGCTTTCTTT. This gives the protein CASSLDWAGEAFF.

V and J are TRBV6-6 and TRBJ2-7; unclear D gene. CDR1 and CDR2 (germline): MNHNY, SVGAGI (reference sequence). The CDR3 totals 13 residues. Trimming took off 2 bases at V and 2 bases at J, with 7 bases between the two ends. CDR3 in amino acids: CASSYTAPYEQYF. The DNA of the CDR3 is TGTGCCAGCAGTTACACTGCCCCCTACGAGCAGTACTTC.

This rearrangement joins TRBV25-1 to TRBJ2-5, with a weak D call TRBD1 (6 bases). Germline V gene sequence: CDR1 MGHDK, CDR2 SYGVNS. This CDR3 comprises 13 residues. Trimming took off 6 bases at V and 5 bases at J, with 13 bases between the two ends. The DNA of the CDR3 is TGTGCCAGCAGACTACAGGGCGGGGAGACCCAGTACTTC. It specifies CASRLQGGETQYF.

V gene TRBV7-6 combines with J gene TRBJ1-5, with D hard to call. CDR3 size: 12 residues. The germline V gene encodes CDR1 SGHVS and CDR2 FNYEAQ. Trimming left V 4 bases short and J 9 bases short, with 10 bases between. Written as DNA, the CDR3 is TGTGCCAGCAGCTCCCACTTAGCGCCCCAGCATTTT. Amino acid sequence: CASSSHLAPQHF. The full variable domain, its missing parts supplied by reference TRBV7-6 and TRBJ1-5, is GAGVSQSPRYKVTKRGQDVALRCDPISGHVSLYWYRQALGQGPEFLTYFNYEAQQDKSGLPNDRFSAERPEGSISTLTIQRTEQRDSAMYRCASSSHLAPQHFGDGTRLSIL.

The rearrangement joins TRBV10-3 to TRBJ2-5; possibly TRBD1 for D (5 bases). CDR1 and CDR2 (germline): ENHRY, SYGVKD. Trimming took off 0 bases at V and 5 bases at J, with 13 bases between the two ends. This CDR3 contains 15 residues. CDR3 amino acids: CAISESGHPEETQYF. The CDR3 nucleotides read TGTGCCATCAGTGAGTCCGGACACCCCGAGGAGACCCAGTACTTC.

V gene TRBV5-4 combines with J gene TRBJ2-2, with a possible D match to TRBD2 (6 bases). From germline, CDR1 is SGHNT and CDR2 YYREEE (reference sequence). The CDR3 consists of 15 residues. The V end was cut by 2 bases, the J end by 1 base, with 9 bases between. CDR3 region: CASSFWRGNTGELFF. The CDR3 nucleotides read TGTGCCAGCAGCTTCTGGCGGGGGAACACCGGGGAGCTGTTTTTT.

V is TRBV7-9 and J is TRBJ1-1, with TRBD1 as a possible D gene (6 bases). Trimming removed 5 bases at V and 5 bases at J, with 12 bases between. The germline V gene has CDR1 SEHNR and CDR2 FQNEAQ (reference sequence). CDR3 length: 13 residues. The CDR3 spells CASSPPDRTEAFF. The CDR3 nucleotides are TGTGCCAGCAGCCCCCCCGACAGGACTGAAGCTTTCTTT. The variable domain in full, completed from reference TRBV7-9 and TRBJ1-1, reads DTGVSQNPRHKITKRGQNVTFRCDPISEHNRLYWYRQTLGQGPEFLTYFQNEAQLEKSRLLSDRFSAERPKGSFSTLEIQRTEQGDSAMYLCASSPPDRTEAFFGQGTRLTVV.

CDR3 bases: TGTGCCAGCAGTGTAGCGGGAGGCACCTACAATGAGCAGTTCTTC. Its protein product is CASSVAGGTYNEQFF. V gene TRBV27 combines with J gene TRBJ2-1; 10 nucleotides line up with TRBD2. Germline V CDR1 and CDR2: MNHEY, SMNVEV (reference sequence). V dropped 5 bases and J dropped 2; count of bases not matched to a gene: 3. CDR3 length equals 15 residues.

V is TRBV4-2 and J is TRBJ2-7; perhaps TRBD2 as D (6 bases). V lost 0 bases to trimming and J lost 7 bases, with 13 bases between them. The CDR3 extends over 14 amino acids. CDR1 and CDR2 (germline): LGHNA, YNFKEQ. The CDR3 region has the DNA TGTGCCAGCAGCCAAGATCTGACTGGGGGGGAGCAGTACTTC. Translated, it gives CASSQDLTGGEQYF.